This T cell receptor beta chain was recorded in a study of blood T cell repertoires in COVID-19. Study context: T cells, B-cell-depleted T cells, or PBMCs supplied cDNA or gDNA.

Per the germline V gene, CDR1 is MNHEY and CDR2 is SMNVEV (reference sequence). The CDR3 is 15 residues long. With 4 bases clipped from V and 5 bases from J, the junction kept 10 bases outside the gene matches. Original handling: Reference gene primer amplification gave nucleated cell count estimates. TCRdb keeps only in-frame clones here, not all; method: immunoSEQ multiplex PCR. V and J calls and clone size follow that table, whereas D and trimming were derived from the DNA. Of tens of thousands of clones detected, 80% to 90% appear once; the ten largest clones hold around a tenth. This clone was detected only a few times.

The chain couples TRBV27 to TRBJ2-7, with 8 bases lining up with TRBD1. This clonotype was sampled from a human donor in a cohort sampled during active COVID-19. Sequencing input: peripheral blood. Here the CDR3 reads CASSYFPGGSDEQYF. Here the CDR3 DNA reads TGTGCCAGCAGTTACTTCCCAGGGGGCTCTGACGAGCAGTACTTC.